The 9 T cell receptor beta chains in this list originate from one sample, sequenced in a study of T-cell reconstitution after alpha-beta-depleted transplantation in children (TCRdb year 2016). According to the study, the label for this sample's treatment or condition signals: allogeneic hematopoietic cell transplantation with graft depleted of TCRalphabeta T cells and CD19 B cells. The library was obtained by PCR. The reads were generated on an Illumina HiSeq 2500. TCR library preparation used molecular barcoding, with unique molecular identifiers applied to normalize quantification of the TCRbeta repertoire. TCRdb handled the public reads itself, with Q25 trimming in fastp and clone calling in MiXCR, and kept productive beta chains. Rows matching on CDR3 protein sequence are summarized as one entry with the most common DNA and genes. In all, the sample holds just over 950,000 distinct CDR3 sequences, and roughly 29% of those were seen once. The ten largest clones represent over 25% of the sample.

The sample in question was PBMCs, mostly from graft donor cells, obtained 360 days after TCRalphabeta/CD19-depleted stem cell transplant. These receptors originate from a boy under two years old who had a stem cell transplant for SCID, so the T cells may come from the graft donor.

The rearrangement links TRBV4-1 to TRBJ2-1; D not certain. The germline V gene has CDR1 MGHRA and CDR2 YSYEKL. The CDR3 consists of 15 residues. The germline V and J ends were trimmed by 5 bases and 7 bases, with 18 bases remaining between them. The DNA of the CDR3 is TGCGCCAGCAGCTATTTAGGCATGACGCGGAATGAGCAGTTCTTC. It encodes CASSYLGMTRNEQFF.

CDR3 coding DNA: TGTGCCACCAGTGTATCACGGGGGGGACCCACAGATACGCAGTATTTT. It codes for CATSVSRGGPTDTQYF. The chain links TRBV24-1 to TRBJ2-3; the match to TRBD2 covers 8 bases. The CDR3 has 16 residues. The trim removed 5 bases at V and 2 bases at J, leaving 8 bases unmatched. Germline CDR1 reads KGHDR; CDR2 reads SFDVKD.

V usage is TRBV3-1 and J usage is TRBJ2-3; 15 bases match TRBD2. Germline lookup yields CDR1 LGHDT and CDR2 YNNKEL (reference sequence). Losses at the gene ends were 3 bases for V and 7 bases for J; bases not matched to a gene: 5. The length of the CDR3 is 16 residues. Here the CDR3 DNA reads TGTGCCAGCAGCCACCCCGGGACTAGCGGGGGGAATACGCAGTATTTT. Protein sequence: CASSHPGTSGGNTQYF.

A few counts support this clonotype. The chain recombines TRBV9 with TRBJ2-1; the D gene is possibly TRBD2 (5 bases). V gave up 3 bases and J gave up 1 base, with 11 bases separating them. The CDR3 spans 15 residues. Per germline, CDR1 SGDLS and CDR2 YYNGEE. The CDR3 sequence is CASSGYGESYNEQFF. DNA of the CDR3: TGTGCCAGCAGCGGATATGGGGAGTCCTACAATGAGCAGTTCTTC.

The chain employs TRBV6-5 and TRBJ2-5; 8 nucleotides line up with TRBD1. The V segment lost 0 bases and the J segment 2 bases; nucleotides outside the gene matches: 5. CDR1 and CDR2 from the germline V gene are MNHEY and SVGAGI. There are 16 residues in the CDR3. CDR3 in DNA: TGTGCCAGCAGTTACTCGCAGGGGGCGATGCAAGAGACCCAGTACTTC. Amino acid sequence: CASSYSQGAMQETQYF.

The CDR3 region has the DNA TGTGCCAGCAGCGTAGAACTGTCCCGCACAGATACGCAGTATTTT. Amino acid sequence: CASSVELSRTDTQYF. The V gene is TRBV9, the J gene TRBJ2-3; D gene uncertain. The V gene's germline CDR1 is SGDLS and CDR2 YYNGEE. Trimming took off 0 bases at V and 1 base at J, with 9 bases between the two ends. The CDR3 is 15 amino acids.

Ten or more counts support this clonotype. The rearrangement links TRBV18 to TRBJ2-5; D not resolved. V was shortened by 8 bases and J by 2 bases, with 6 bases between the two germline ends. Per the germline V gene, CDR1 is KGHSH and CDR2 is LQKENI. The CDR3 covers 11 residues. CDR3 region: CASSQQETQYF. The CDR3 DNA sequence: TGTGCCAGCAGCCAACAAGAGACCCAGTACTTC. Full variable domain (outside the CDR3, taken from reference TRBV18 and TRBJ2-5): NAGVMQNPRHLVRRRGQEARLRCSPMKGHSHVYWYRQLPEEGLKFMVYLQKENIIDESGMPKERFSAEFPKEGPSILRIQQVVRGDSAAYFCASSQQETQYFGPGTRLLVL.

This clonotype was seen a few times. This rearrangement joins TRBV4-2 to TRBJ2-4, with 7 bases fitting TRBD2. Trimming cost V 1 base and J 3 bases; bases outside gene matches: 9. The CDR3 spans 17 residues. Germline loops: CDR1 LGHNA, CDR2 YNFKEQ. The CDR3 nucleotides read TGTGCCAGCAGCCAAGGCACTAGCGCGCACTACAAAAACATTCAGTACTTC. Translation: CASSQGTSAHYKNIQYF.

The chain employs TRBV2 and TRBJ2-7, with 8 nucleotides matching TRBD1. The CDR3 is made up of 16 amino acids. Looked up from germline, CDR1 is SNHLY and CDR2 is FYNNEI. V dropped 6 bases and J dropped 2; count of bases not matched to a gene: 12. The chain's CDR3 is CASSSMGDRTTYEQYF. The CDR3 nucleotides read TGTGCCAGCAGCTCAATGGGGGACAGGACAACCTACGAGCAGTACTTC. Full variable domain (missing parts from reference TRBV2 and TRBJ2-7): EPEVTQTPSHQVTQMGQEVILRCVPISNHLYFYWYRQILGQKVEFLVSFYNNEISEKSEIFDDQFSVERPDGSNFTLKIRSTKLEDSAMYFCASSSMGDRTTYEQYFGPGTRLTVT.